Below are 29 T cell receptor beta chains sequenced from a single sample in a study of T-cell reconstitution after alpha-beta-depleted transplantation in children. This sample's TCRbeta library carried unique molecular identifier barcodes. TCRdb re-derived calls from the PCR reads in MiXCR, one entry per CDR3 protein. The table has 400,000 to 500,000 distinct CDR3 sequences, roughly 10% seen once; the top ten hold approximately 5%. Sequencing used PBMCs from the stem cell graft donor, obtained from the stem cell graft. The receptors stem from a human donor who donated a stem cell graft to a child with acute myeloid leukemia.

This clonotype has at least ten counts. The chain recombines TRBV5-1 with TRBJ2-1; 10 nucleotides match TRBD1. With V trimmed by 7 bases and J by 8 bases, 9 bases remained unmatched. Per the germline V gene, CDR1 is SGHRS and CDR2 is YFSETQ. The CDR3 is made up of 14 amino acids. The DNA for the CDR3 is TGCGCCAGCCAATTCGGGACAGGGGAACATGAGCAGTTCTTC. This codes for CASQFGTGEHEQFF.

The sample holds many counts of this clonotype. The genes are TRBV5-1 and TRBJ1-3; D ambiguous. CDR3 length: 12 amino acids. The germline V gene encodes CDR1 SGHRS and CDR2 YFSETQ. The V gene lost 1 base and the J gene lost 4 bases, with 3 bases spanning the gap. This CDR3 reads CASSLMGNTIYF. The CDR3 DNA follows: TGCGCCAGCAGCTTGATGGGAAACACCATATATTTT.

This clonotype was observed at least ten times. The rearrangement uses TRBV29-1 and TRBJ1-2, with D possibly TRBD1 on 6 matching bases. V shed 7 bases and J shed 7 bases, with 13 bases lying between them. Germline CDR1 SQVTM, CDR2 ANQGSEA. The CDR3 is 11 amino acids. The CDR3 DNA is TGCAGCGCAGGGCAGGGGAGTGGCTACACCTTC. This sequence encodes CSAGQGSGYTF.

This clonotype showed up just a few times. The rearrangement links TRBV2 to TRBJ2-3; the match to TRBD2 covers 7 bases. V lost 2 bases to trimming and J lost 1 base; unmatched junction nucleotides: 3. The CDR3 is 15 amino acids. Germline V gene data show CDR1 as SNHLY and CDR2 as FYNNEI. As DNA, the CDR3 is TGTGCCAGCAGTGAAACCCTAGCGGGCACAGATACGCAGTATTTT. Residues: CASSETLAGTDTQYF.

This rearrangement joins TRBV5-1 to TRBJ2-1; 10 bases map to TRBD2. With V trimmed by 0 bases and J by 9 bases, 6 bases remained unmatched. Germline CDR1 SGHRS, CDR2 YFSETQ. The CDR3 totals 15 residues. This CDR3 reads CASSLVSGRPSEQFF. The CDR3 nucleotides read TGCGCCAGCAGCTTGGTTAGCGGGAGGCCCAGTGAGCAGTTCTTC.

This clonotype was observed a handful of times. The CDR3 loop is CSASGGSDSYEQYF. The CDR3 bases are TGCAGTGCTAGTGGGGGGTCAGACTCCTACGAGCAGTACTTC. The V call is TRBV20-1, the J call TRBJ2-7; D possibly corresponds to TRBD2 (6 bases). The CDR3 is 14 residues long. Germline CDR1 DFQATT, CDR2 SNEGSKA (reference sequence). V was shortened by 3 bases and J by 0 bases, with 12 bases between the two germline ends.

A few counts support this clonotype. The gene calls are TRBV6-2 or TRBV6-3 and TRBJ2-2, with D hard to call. V was pared by 6 bases and J by 1 base, with 12 bases between. The V gene's germline CDR1 is MNHEY and CDR2 SVGEGT. There are 15 residues in the CDR3. CDR3 nucleotides: TGTGCCAGCAGCAATACAAGGGTGAACACCGGGGAGCTGTTTTTT. Translation: CASSNTRVNTGELFF.

V gene TRBV12-3 or TRBV12-4 combines with J gene TRBJ2-2, with a possible D match to TRBD1 (6 bases). This CDR3 comprises 15 residues. V was shortened by 11 bases and J by 0 bases, with 16 bases between the two germline ends. CDR3 coding DNA: TGTGCCGGCACTCCCGACAGGACGAACACCGGGGAGCTGTTTTTT. The encoded protein is CAGTPDRTNTGELFF.

This clonotype was seen repeatedly, ten times or more. This chain uses TRBV29-1 with TRBJ1-3; D is unclear. CDR1 and CDR2 (germline): SQVTM, ANQGSEA. There are 13 residues in the CDR3. V lost 6 bases and J lost 1, with 10 bases in between. The CDR3 reads CSVNTGSGNTIYF. The CDR3 DNA reads TGCAGCGTCAATACGGGGTCTGGAAACACCATATATTTT.

This clonotype was found a few times. The V and J genes are TRBV6-1 and TRBJ2-7; D perhaps matches TRBD1 (6 bases). CDR1 is MNHNS and CDR2 is SASEGT in the germline V gene. Trimming cost V 7 bases and J 6 bases, with 28 bases left between them. This CDR3 is built from 17 residues. The CDR3 coding sequence is TGTGCCAGCACCCCGCCCTCACCAGGGGTCAAAAATGGCGAGCAGTACTTC. Translated, it gives CASTPPSPGVKNGEQYF.

This clonotype was observed a handful of times. The CDR3 reads CASSFFVVKGWNEQFF. CDR3 bases: TGTGCCAGCAGTTTTTTCGTGGTGAAGGGGTGGAATGAGCAGTTCTTC. The rearrangement uses TRBV12-3 or TRBV12-4 and TRBJ2-1; D perhaps matches TRBD1 (5 bases). This CDR3 is 16 amino acids long. V gave up 3 bases and J gave up 7 bases, with 19 bases separating them.

The table lists this clonotype with a few counts. The V call is TRBV12-3 or TRBV12-4, the J call TRBJ2-7; the D gene is possibly TRBD2 (5 bases). Trimming stripped 7 bases from V and 2 bases from J, with 18 bases between. There are 15 residues in the CDR3. Here the CDR3 reads CASIPPGVEAYEQYF. The CDR3 nucleotides read TGTGCCAGCATTCCCCCCGGGGTAGAGGCCTACGAGCAGTACTTC.

This clonotype was counted between two and nine times. The V call is TRBV9, the J call TRBJ2-2; D is possibly TRBD1 or TRBD2 (6 bases each). V lost 3 bases and J 7 bases, leaving 13 bases between the germline ends. This CDR3 contains 14 residues. The germline V gene has CDR1 SGDLS and CDR2 YYNGEE. The CDR3 here is CASSALQGGGELFF. The CDR3 DNA reads as TGTGCCAGCAGCGCACTACAGGGAGGCGGGGAGCTGTTTTTT.

This clonotype was seen more than once but under ten times. The chain uses TRBV7-9 and TRBJ2-7; the D gene is possibly TRBD1 (6 bases). The V gene lost 5 bases and the J gene lost 2 bases, with 22 bases spanning the gap. This CDR3 comprises 17 residues. The germline CDR1 and CDR2 sequences are SEHNR and FQNEAQ (reference sequence). CDR3 protein: CASSPKFQGLPPYEQYF. The CDR3 DNA follows: TGTGCCAGCAGCCCAAAATTCCAGGGGCTACCGCCCTACGAGCAGTACTTC.

This chain links TRBV3-1 with TRBJ2-2; D is ambiguous. V lost 4 bases and J lost 4, with 16 bases in between. This CDR3 contains 16 residues. Germline V CDR1 and CDR2: LGHDT, YNNKEL (reference sequence). DNA for the CDR3: TGTGCCAGCAGCCTAACCTCTGGAGTCATCACCGGGGAGCTGTTTTTT. As protein: CASSLTSGVITGELFF. Drawing the rest from reference TRBV3-1 and TRBJ2-2, the complete variable domain is DTAVSQTPKYLVTQMGNDKSIKCEQNLGHDTMYWYKQDSKKFLKIMFSYNNKELIINETVPNRFSPKSPDKAHLNLHINSLELGDSAVYFCASSLTSGVITGELFFGEGSRLTVL.

This clonotype was seen ten or more times. The V and J genes are TRBV5-1 and TRBJ2-7; 8 bases align to TRBD1. CDR3 length: 14 amino acids. After removal of 5 bases from V and 7 bases from J, the junction contained 11 bases not matched to a gene. Germline CDR1 is SGHRS and CDR2 is YFSETQ. The CDR3: CASSPTPTGDEQYV. For the CDR3, the DNA is TGCGCCAGCAGTCCGACTCCGACAGGGGATGAGCAGTACGTC.

The DNA for the CDR3 is TGTGCCAGCGGCCCGGGCTCGGGCCCCTACGAGCAGTACTTC. Protein product: CASGPGSGPYEQYF. The rearrangement joins TRBV6-5 to TRBJ2-7; D not certain. V lost 8 bases and J lost 2, with 16 bases in between. The CDR3 sequence is 14 residues long. The germline V gene has CDR1 MNHEY and CDR2 SVGAGI.

The chain has TRBV12-3 or TRBV12-4 and TRBJ2-3; no definite D call. The CDR3 contains 15 residues. Trimming took 3 bases from V and 2 from J, leaving 12 bases between them. CDR3 sequence (DNA): TGTGCCAGCAGTTTCGGGCGCGCGATCACAGATACGCAGTATTTT. Amino acids: CASSFGRAITDTQYF.

This clonotype was seen a few times. V and J are TRBV20-1 and TRBJ2-3, with TRBD1 as a possible D gene (6 bases). The CDR3 runs 14 residues. V was shortened by 6 bases and J by 0 bases, with 13 bases between the two germline ends. The germline V gene has CDR1 DFQATT and CDR2 SNEGSKA (reference sequence). This chain's CDR3 is CSARGRGSTDTQYF. Written as DNA, the CDR3 is TGCAGTGCCCGGGGCAGGGGAAGCACAGATACGCAGTATTTT.

The chain has TRBV5-1 and TRBJ2-1, with D maybe TRBD1 (5 bases). This CDR3 comprises 17 residues. V was clipped by 0 bases and J by 6 bases, with 19 bases between them. Germline V gene lookup returns CDR1 SGHRS and CDR2 YFSETQ. The CDR3 nucleotides read TGCGCCAGCAGCTTGGAGGGGTCAGCGTCATGGGGCAATGAGCAGTTCTTC. This translates into CASSLEGSASWGNEQFF.

The chain links TRBV12-3 or TRBV12-4 to TRBJ2-1; the D gene is possibly TRBD2 (6 bases). Trimming removed 2 bases from V and 5 bases from J, with 19 bases in between. This CDR3 contains 17 residues. The CDR3 reads CASSLSPLWTTHNEQFF. As DNA, the CDR3 is TGTGCCAGCAGTTTAAGTCCGCTTTGGACTACCCACAATGAGCAGTTCTTC.

This clonotype was counted ten times or more. V and J are TRBV20-1 and TRBJ2-7, with 9 bases lining up with TRBD2. Unmatched junction bases numbered 8, after V lost 0 bases and J lost 5 bases. This CDR3 comprises 15 residues. Germline V lookup: CDR1 DFQATT, CDR2 SNEGSKA (reference sequence). CDR3 amino acids: CSARDFSGSKNEQYF. CDR3 DNA sequence: TGCAGTGCTAGAGATTTTAGCGGGAGTAAGAACGAGCAGTACTTC.

This sequence joins TRBV7-8 and TRBJ2-7; 9 nucleotides align to TRBD2. J lost 5 bases, V lost 2 bases, and 7 bases had no gene match. Germline values: CDR1 SGHVS, CDR2 FQNEAQ. The CDR3 loop spans 15 amino acids. Here the CDR3 reads CASSLTRAGGHEQYF. The CDR3 bases are TGTGCCAGCAGCTTAACGCGAGCGGGAGGCCACGAGCAGTACTTC.

This clonotype came up once. At one end, the junction sequence differs from germline, possibly due to a read error. The chain carries TRBV4-1 and TRBJ2-5; no firm D call. CDR1 MGHRA and CDR2 YSYEKL come from the germline V gene. The length of the CDR3 is 13 residues. Here the CDR3 DNA reads TGCGCCAGCAGCCAAGTCTTGGTGGAGACCCTGTACTTC. It is translated as CASSQVLVETLYF.

This clonotype was counted a few times. CDR3 residues: CSARDQTAGSSTDTQYF. Here the CDR3 DNA reads TGCAGTGCTAGAGATCAGACGGCGGGCTCTAGCACAGATACGCAGTATTTT. This sequence joins TRBV20-1 and TRBJ2-3; possible D gene TRBD2, 5 bases. Germline-derived CDR1 and CDR2 are DFQATT and SNEGSKA (reference sequence). Trimming stripped 0 bases from V and 0 bases from J, with 16 bases between. The CDR3 sequence is 17 residues long.

The CDR3 DNA reads as TGTGCCAGGCGACTTACTGTCCTTTACAATGAGCAGTTCTTC. Encoded protein: CARRLTVLYNEQFF. The chain has TRBV7-9 and TRBJ2-1, with D unclear. Per germline, CDR1 SEHNR and CDR2 FQNEAQ (reference sequence). This CDR3 has 14 amino acids. The V end was cut by 9 bases, the J end by 4 bases, with 16 bases between.

V and J are TRBV9 and TRBJ2-1; TRBD2 matches 10 bases. Germline loops: CDR1 SGDLS, CDR2 YYNGEE. Trimming took 3 bases from V and 7 from J; bases not matched to a gene: 4. The CDR3 spans 14 residues. CDR3 in DNA: TGTGCCAGCAGCGGACGACTAGCGGGTAATGAGCAGTTCTTC. Amino acids: CASSGRLAGNEQFF.

This clonotype showed up just a few times. The chain employs TRBV25-1 and TRBJ1-3, with 9 bases aligning to TRBD1. In germline, CDR1 is MGHDK, CDR2 SYGVNS. With V trimmed by 2 bases and J by 0 bases, 5 bases remained unmatched. This CDR3 contains 17 residues. Written as DNA, the CDR3 is TGTGCCAGCAGTGAACCGGGACAGGGAAGCTCTGGAAACACCATATATTTT. It encodes CASSEPGQGSSGNTIYF.

The chain joins TRBV5-6 to TRBJ1-2; the D is unclear. Trimming cost V 1 base and J 4 bases, with 14 bases left between them. The germline gives CDR1 SGHDT, CDR2 YYEEEE. The CDR3 runs 15 residues. CDR3 sequence reads: CASSLSGPDAYGYTF. In DNA, the CDR3 is TGTGCCAGCAGCTTGTCCGGGCCGGATGCCTATGGCTACACCTTC.